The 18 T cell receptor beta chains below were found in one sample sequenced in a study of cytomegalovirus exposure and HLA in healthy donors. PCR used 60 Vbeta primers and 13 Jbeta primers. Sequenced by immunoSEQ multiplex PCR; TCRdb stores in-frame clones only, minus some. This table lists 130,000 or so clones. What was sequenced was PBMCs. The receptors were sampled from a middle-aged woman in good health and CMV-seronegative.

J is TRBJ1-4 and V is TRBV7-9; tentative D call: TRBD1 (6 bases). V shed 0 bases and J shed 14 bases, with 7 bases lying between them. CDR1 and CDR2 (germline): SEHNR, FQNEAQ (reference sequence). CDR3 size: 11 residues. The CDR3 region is CASSLADSLFF. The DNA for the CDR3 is TGTGCCAGCAGCTTAGCGGACAGTCTGTTTTTT.

The CDR3 DNA is TGTGCCAGCAGTGTGGACAAGAACACTGAAGCTTTCTTT. This codes for CASSVDKNTEAFF. The V gene is TRBV2, the J gene TRBJ1-1; D might be TRBD1 (5 bases). CDR1 and CDR2 from the germline V gene are SNHLY and FYNNEI. The CDR3 sequence is 13 residues long. Trimming stripped 4 bases from V and 1 base from J, with 7 bases between.

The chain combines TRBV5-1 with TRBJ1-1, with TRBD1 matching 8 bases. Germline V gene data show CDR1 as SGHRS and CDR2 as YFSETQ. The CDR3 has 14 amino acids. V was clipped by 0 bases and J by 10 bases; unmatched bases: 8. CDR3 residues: CASSLGAGGNGAFF. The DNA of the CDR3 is TGCGCCAGCAGCTTGGGTGCAGGGGGCAATGGAGCTTTCTTT.

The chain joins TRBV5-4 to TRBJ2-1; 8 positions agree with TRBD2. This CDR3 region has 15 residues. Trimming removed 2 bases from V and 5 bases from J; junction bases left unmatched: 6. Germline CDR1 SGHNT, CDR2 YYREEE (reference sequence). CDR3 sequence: CASSLKAGADNEQFF. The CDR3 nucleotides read TGTGCCAGCAGCTTAAAAGCGGGGGCCGACAATGAGCAGTTCTTC.

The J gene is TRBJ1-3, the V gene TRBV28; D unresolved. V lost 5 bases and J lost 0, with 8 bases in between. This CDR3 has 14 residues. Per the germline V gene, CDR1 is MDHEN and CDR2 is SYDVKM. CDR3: CASSRLVSGNTIYF. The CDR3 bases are TGTGCCAGCAGTCGACTGGTCTCTGGAAACACCATATATTTT.

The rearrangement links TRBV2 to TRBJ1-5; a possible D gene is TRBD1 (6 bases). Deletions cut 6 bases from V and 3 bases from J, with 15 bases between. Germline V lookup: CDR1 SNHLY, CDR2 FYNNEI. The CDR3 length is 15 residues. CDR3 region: CASRQGVGYNQPQHF. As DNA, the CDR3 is TGTGCCAGCAGACAGGGTGTTGGGTACAATCAGCCCCAGCATTTT.

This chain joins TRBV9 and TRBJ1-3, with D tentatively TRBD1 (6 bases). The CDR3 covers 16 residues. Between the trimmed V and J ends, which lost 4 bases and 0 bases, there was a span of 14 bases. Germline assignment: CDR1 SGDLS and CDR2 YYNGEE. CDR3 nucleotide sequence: TGTGCCAGCAGCATAGGACAGCAGAGCTCTGGAAACACCATATATTTT. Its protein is CASSIGQQSSGNTIYF.

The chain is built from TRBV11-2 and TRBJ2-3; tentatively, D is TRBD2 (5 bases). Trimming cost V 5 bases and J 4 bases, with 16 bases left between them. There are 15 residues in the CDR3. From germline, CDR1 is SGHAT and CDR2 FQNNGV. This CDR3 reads CASSPSSSLADTQYF. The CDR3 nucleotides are TGTGCCAGCAGCCCCTCTAGCTCCCTCGCAGATACGCAGTATTTT.

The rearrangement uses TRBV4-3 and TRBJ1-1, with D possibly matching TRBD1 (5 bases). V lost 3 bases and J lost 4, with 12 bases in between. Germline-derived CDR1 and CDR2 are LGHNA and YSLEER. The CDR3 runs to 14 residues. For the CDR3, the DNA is TGCGCCAGCAGCCAGAACAGGTACGGCACTGAAGCTTTCTTT. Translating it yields CASSQNRYGTEAFF.

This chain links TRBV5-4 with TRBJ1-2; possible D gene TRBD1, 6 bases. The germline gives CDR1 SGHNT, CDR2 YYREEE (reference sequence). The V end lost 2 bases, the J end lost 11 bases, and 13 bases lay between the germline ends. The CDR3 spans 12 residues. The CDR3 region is CASSFGQSRYTF. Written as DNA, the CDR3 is TGTGCCAGCAGCTTCGGACAGAGTCGATACACCTTC.

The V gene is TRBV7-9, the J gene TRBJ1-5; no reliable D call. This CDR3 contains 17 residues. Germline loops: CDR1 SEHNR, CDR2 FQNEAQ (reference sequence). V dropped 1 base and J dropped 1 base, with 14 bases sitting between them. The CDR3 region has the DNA TGTGCCAGCAGCTTAGGTACCATGACAAGCAGCAATCAGCCCCAGCATTTT. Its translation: CASSLGTMTSSNQPQHF.

The CDR3 loop reads CASRGQPQFFEQYV. The CDR3 DNA follows: TGTGCCAGCCGGGGACAGCCTCAATTCTTCGAGCAGTACGTC. The rearrangement joins TRBV6-1 to TRBJ2-7, with 7 bases fitting TRBD1. Germline V gives CDR1 MNHNS, CDR2 SASEGT. The CDR3 is 14 amino acids. J gave up 6 bases and V 8 bases, and 13 bases lay outside the gene matches.

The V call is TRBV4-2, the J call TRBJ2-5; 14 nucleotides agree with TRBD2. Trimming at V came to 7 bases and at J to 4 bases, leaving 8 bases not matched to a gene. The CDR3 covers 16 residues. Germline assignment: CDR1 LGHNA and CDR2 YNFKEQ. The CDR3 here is CASTPGTSGGGETQYF. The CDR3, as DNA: TGTGCCAGCACTCCCGGGACTAGCGGGGGAGGAGAGACCCAGTACTTC.

The CDR3 loop reads CASSLESSTDTQYF. The CDR3 coding sequence is TGTGCCAGCAGCTTAGAAAGCAGCACAGATACGCAGTATTTT. This sequence joins TRBV11-3 and TRBJ2-3; D ambiguous. Germline CDR1 is SGHNT and CDR2 is YENEEA. The ends were cut back, 0 bases at V and 0 bases at J, with 4 bases in the middle. This CDR3 is built from 14 residues.

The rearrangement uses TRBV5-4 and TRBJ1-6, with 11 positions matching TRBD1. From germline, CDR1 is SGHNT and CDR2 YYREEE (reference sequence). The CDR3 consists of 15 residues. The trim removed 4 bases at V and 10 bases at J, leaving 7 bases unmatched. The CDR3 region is CASSPGDRGRSPLHF. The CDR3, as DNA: TGTGCCAGCAGCCCTGGGGACAGGGGGAGGTCACCCCTCCACTTT.

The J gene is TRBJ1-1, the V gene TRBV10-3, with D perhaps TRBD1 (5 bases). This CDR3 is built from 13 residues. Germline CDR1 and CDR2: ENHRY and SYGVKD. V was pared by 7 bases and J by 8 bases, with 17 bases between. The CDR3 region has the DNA TGTGCCATCAACCCGACAGTTTGGTCAGAAGCTTTCTTT. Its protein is CAINPTVWSEAFF.

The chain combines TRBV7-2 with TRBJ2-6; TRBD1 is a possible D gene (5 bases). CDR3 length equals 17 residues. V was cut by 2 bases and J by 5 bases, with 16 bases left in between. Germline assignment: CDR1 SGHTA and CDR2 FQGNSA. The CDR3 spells CASSLRQGSFRANVLTF. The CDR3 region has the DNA TGTGCCAGCAGCTTACGGCAGGGATCATTTAGGGCCAACGTCCTGACTTTC.

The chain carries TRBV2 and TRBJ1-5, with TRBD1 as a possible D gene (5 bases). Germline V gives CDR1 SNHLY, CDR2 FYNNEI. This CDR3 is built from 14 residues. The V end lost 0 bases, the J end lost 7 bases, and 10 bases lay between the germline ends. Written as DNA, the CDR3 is TGTGCCAGCAGTGAAGCTCAGGGAAGGCAGCCCCAGCATTTT. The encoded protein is CASSEAQGRQPQHF.